These 8 T cell receptor beta chains share one sample of origin, sequenced in a study of blood T cell repertoires in COVID-19. Assay: immunoSEQ multiplex PCR; the TCRdb copy retains only in-frame clones and omits some. Of roughly 520,000 clones in the sample, over 75% were seen once. The sample taken for sequencing was PBMCs or T cells enriched from blood (not recorded which). These receptors originate from a woman aged 40-49 years who had recovered from COVID-19.

About this clone: Relative to the germline gene, one junction end is altered; a read error may explain this. The V gene is TRBV19, the J gene TRBJ1-2; 7 bases are shared with TRBD1. CDR1 is LNHDA and CDR2 is SQIVND in the germline V gene (reference sequence). This CDR3 has 17 residues. Here the CDR3 reads CASSSRGQGVRYYGYTF. The CDR3 bases are TGTGCTAGTAGTTCACGGGGGCAGGGGGTAAGATACTATGGCTACACCTTC.

The V gene is TRBV3-1 (or the pseudogene TRBV3-2), the J gene TRBJ2-2, with 9 bases fitting TRBD1. Germline-derived CDR1 and CDR2 are LGHDT and YNNKEL (reference sequence). With 5 bases clipped from V and 4 bases from J, the junction kept 5 bases outside the gene matches. The CDR3 consists of 15 residues. CDR3 DNA: TGTGCCAGCAGCACCCGGGACAGGGCCACCGGGGAGCTGTTTTTT. Amino acid sequence: CASSTRDRATGELFF.

The chain is built from TRBV5-1 and TRBJ2-1; 9 bases map to TRBD2. The CDR3 has 15 amino acids. V shed 5 bases and J 1 base; nucleotides not matched to a gene: 4. In germline, CDR1 is SGHRS, CDR2 YFSETQ. As DNA, the CDR3 is TGCGCCAGCAGGCCACTAGCGGGTTCCTACAATGAGCAGTTCTTC. This translates into CASRPLAGSYNEQFF.

V and J are TRBV5-1 and TRBJ1-2; possible D gene TRBD1, 6 bases. The CDR3 consists of 15 residues. Deletions cut 5 bases from V and 7 bases from J, with 21 bases between. Germline CDR1 SGHRS, CDR2 YFSETQ. The CDR3 sequence is CASRGDPGAIVGYTF. The CDR3 bases are TGCGCCAGCAGGGGGGACCCAGGGGCGATTGTTGGCTACACCTTC.

The chain carries TRBV19 and TRBJ1-3, with 7 bases identical to TRBD1. The CDR3 is made up of 19 amino acids. Germline values: CDR1 LNHDA, CDR2 SQIVND (reference sequence). V lost 3 bases and J lost 0; bases outside the gene matches: 14. Here the CDR3 DNA reads TGTGCCAGTAGTATCAGAAATCGACAGGGCGCCTACTCTGGAAACACCATATATTTT. It specifies CASSIRNRQGAYSGNTIYF.

The chain recombines TRBV18 with TRBJ2-4; possibly TRBD2 for D (6 bases). CDR3 length: 16 amino acids. Trimming cost V 2 bases and J 7 bases, with 18 bases left between them. In germline, CDR1 is KGHSH, CDR2 LQKENI. CDR3 region: CASSPLRDVAGNIQYF. The CDR3 nucleotides are TGTGCCAGCTCACCATTAAGGGATGTGGCGGGGAACATTCAGTACTTC.

This clone has only one observation. V gene TRBV6-1 combines with J gene TRBJ2-2, with 12 bases matching TRBD2. From germline, CDR1 is MNHNS and CDR2 SASEGT. CDR3 size: 17 residues. V gave up 3 bases and J gave up 7 bases; unmatched junction bases: 9. As DNA, the CDR3 is TGTGCCAGCAGTGAGGGTCTAGCGGGAGGGTTTGGCGGGGAGCTGTTTTTT. This encodes CASSEGLAGGFGGELFF.

The rearrangement joins TRBV6-5 to TRBJ2-1, with D perhaps matching TRBD2 (6 bases). Germline CDR1 is MNHEY and CDR2 is SVGAGI. With 8 bases removed from V and 0 bases from J, the gap between germline ends came to 11 bases. This CDR3 is built from 14 residues. The CDR3 DNA follows: TGTGCCAGCGGGCGGGGAAGCTCCTACAATGAGCAGTTCTTC. This codes for CASGRGSSYNEQFF.